The 20 T cell receptor beta chains given below trace back to one sample, sequenced in a study of T cells in women clearing cervical HPV infection. Assay used: immunoSEQ multiplex PCR; TCRdb lists only in-frame clones, some missing. The sample holds tens of thousands of clones. The sequenced sample consisted of blood buffy coat. Source of these receptors: a woman between 18 and 70 years old with a cervical HPV16 infection that either progressed to CIN3+ or cleared (not recorded which).

As for this clone: The CDR3 extends 3 residues past the end of the read, so its final part is completed from the germline J gene. The V and J genes are TRBV6-2 or TRBV6-3 and TRBJ2-1; tentatively, D is TRBD2 (6 bases). Germline-derived CDR1 and CDR2 are MNHEY and SVGEGT. The CDR3 length is 17 residues. Between the trimmed V and J ends, which lost 5 bases and 0 bases, there was a span of 17 bases. CDR3 region: CASSPQTSWSSYNEQFF. The sequenced part of the CDR3 DNA is TGTGCCAGCAGTCCCCAAACTAGCTGGAGCTCCTACAATGAG.

With respect to this clone: The read falls 3 residues short of the CDR3 end, and the missing part is taken from the germline J gene. This chain connects TRBV7-9 to TRBJ1-1; maybe TRBD1 (6 bases). The length of the CDR3 is 15 residues. Germline CDR1 is SEHNR and CDR2 is FQNEAQ (reference sequence). V was trimmed by 5 bases and J by 1 base, leaving 14 bases between them. CDR3 bases read: TGTGCCAGCAGCCCCAGACAAGGGGGGAACACTGAA. The encoded protein is CASSPRQGGNTE. The full CDR3 sequence reads CASSPRQGGNTEAFF.

Of note for this clone: The CDR3 end is not reached by the read, which stops 3 residues before it; the germline J gene fills it in. This chain uses TRBV20-1 with TRBJ2-3; TRBD2 agrees at 11 bases. V was clipped by 5 bases and J by 4 bases; unmatched bases: 8. The CDR3 has 15 residues. From germline, CDR1 is DFQATT and CDR2 SNEGSKA (reference sequence). Incomplete CDR3 DNA: TGCAGTGCTGGTATAGCGGGAGGGGATCCAGATACG. Protein sequence: CSAGIAGGDPDT. The complete CDR3 sequence is CSAGIAGGDPDTQYF.

Points on this clone: Read data end 3 residues before the CDR3 end; the end is taken from the germline J gene. This sequence joins TRBV12-3 or TRBV12-4 and TRBJ2-1, with D perhaps given as TRBD1 or TRBD2 (7 bases each). The CDR3 has 17 amino acids. Trimming left V 5 bases short and J 0 bases short, with 17 bases between. CDR3 in amino acids: CASSPQGGGRSYNEQFF. CDR3 bases read: TGTGCCAGCAGTCCCCAGGGGGGAGGGCGCTCCTACAATGAG.

Note on this clone: The read comes to an end 3 residues before the CDR3 does, leaving the germline J gene to fill in the end. The gene calls are TRBV10-3 and TRBJ2-7; D is unclear. Germline V CDR1 and CDR2: ENHRY, SYGVKD. This CDR3 region has 14 residues. The V and J ends lost 0 bases and 3 bases respectively, with 9 bases between them. The DNA read from the CDR3 is TGTGCCATCAGTGAGTCGCACAGAATCTACGAG. Its translation is CAISESHRIYE. The entire CDR3 is CAISESHRIYEQYF.

This clone is deemed medium-sized by its frequency. The CDR3 end lies 3 residues beyond the end of the read and is filled in from the germline J gene. The chain couples TRBV5-5 to TRBJ2-7; 9 bases are shared with TRBD1. The CDR3 is 14 amino acids. Germline V gene lookup returns CDR1 SGHKS and CDR2 YYEKEE (reference sequence). V dropped 2 bases and J dropped 4; count of bases not matched to a gene: 4. The DNA read from the CDR3 is TGTGCCAGCAGCTTTCAGGACAGGGGTTACGAG. Its translation: CASSFQDRGYE. The full CDR3 reads CASSFQDRGYEQYF.

A remark on this clone: The read finishes 3 residues shy of the CDR3 end, and the germline J gene is used to complete it. The J gene is TRBJ2-4, the V gene TRBV30; 8 bases align to TRBD1. The CDR3 is 13 residues long. Germline CDR1 reads GTSNPN; CDR2 reads SVGIG (reference sequence). The CDR3 reads CAWSQGQGSGQYF. The sequenced CDR3 bases are TGTGCCTGGAGCCAAGGACAGGGTAGTGGT.

For this clone: The read ends 3 residues before the CDR3 terminus; that terminus is restored from the germline J gene. V and J are TRBV5-6 and TRBJ1-4, with 7 positions matching TRBD1. The CDR3 has 13 amino acids. The V gene's germline CDR1 is SGHDT and CDR2 YYEEEE. V lost 2 bases, J lost 7 bases, and 2 bases stayed unmatched. CDR3 sequence: CASSFTGVEKLFF. The sequenced CDR3 bases are TGTGCCAGCAGCTTTACAGGGGTTGAAAAA. Full variable domain (outside the CDR3, taken from reference TRBV5-6 and TRBJ1-4): DAGVTQSPTHLIKTRGQQVTLRCSPKSGHDTVSWYQQALGQGPQFIFQYYEEEERQRGNFPDRFSGHQFPNYSSELNVNALLLGDSALYLCASSFTGVEKLFFGSGTQLSVL.

For this clone: The CDR3 end lies 3 residues beyond the end of the read and is filled in from the germline J gene. The chain uses TRBV29-1 and TRBJ2-2, with D maybe TRBD2 (7 bases). Trimming took off 2 bases at V and 4 bases at J, with 14 bases between the two ends. CDR1 SQVTM and CDR2 ANQGSEA come from the germline V gene. The CDR3 runs 15 residues. The CDR3 bases that were read are TGCAGCGTTGAACTGGGGGGGCGCGCCACCGGGGAG. It codes for CSVELGGRATGE. The full CDR3 sequence reads CSVELGGRATGELFF.

On this clone: The CDR3 end falls 3 residues outside the read, so it is completed with the germline J gene. The V and J genes are TRBV7-2 and TRBJ2-1; D is possibly TRBD2 (6 bases). V shed 8 bases and J shed 9 bases, with 14 bases lying between them. Germline V gives CDR1 SGHTA, CDR2 FQGNSA. This CDR3 has 12 residues. The CDR3 spells CASGSGRSEQFF. Incomplete CDR3 DNA: TGTGCCAGCGGCAGCGGGCGGAGTGAG.

CDR3 residues: CASKLKRDSYNEQFF. CDR3 bases read: TGTGCCAGCAAGCTTAAGCGGGACTCCTACAATGAG. The chain employs TRBV6-2 or TRBV6-3 and TRBJ2-1, with 7 bases aligning to TRBD2. The CDR3 end is not reached by the read, which stops 3 residues before it; the germline J gene fills it in. There are 15 residues in the CDR3. Germline lookup yields CDR1 MNHEY and CDR2 SVGEGT. J was trimmed by 0 bases and V by 7 bases; bases with no gene match: 6.

The part of the CDR3 DNA that was read is TGTGCCAGCAGCCCCGATGGGGGGAACGGGGAAAAA. The encoded protein is CASSPDGGNGEK. The full CDR3 protein reads CASSPDGGNGEKLFF. This chain uses TRBV3-1 (or the pseudogene TRBV3-2) with TRBJ1-4, with a tentative D call TRBD1 (5 bases). The missing CDR3 end, 3 residues past where the read stops, is filled in from the germline J gene. The CDR3 extends over 15 amino acids. V dropped 4 bases and J dropped 8 bases, with 17 bases sitting between them. Germline V gene data show CDR1 as LGHDT and CDR2 as YNNKEL (reference sequence).

Regarding this clone: The CDR3 goes on 3 residues after the read ends, and that part is filled in from the germline J gene. The chain employs TRBV20-1 and TRBJ2-7, with D tentatively TRBD2 (5 bases). Trimming took 3 bases from V and 3 from J, leaving 12 bases between them. Germline V gives CDR1 DFQATT, CDR2 SNEGSKA (reference sequence). This CDR3 is 13 amino acids long. Partial CDR3 DNA: TGCAGTGCTAGGAAAATAGAGGGCTACGAG. Its translation: CSARKIEGYE. The entire CDR3 is CSARKIEGYEQYF.

On this clone itself: The read terminates 3 residues before the CDR3 end, so the remaining end is supplied by the germline J gene. The V call is TRBV12-3 or TRBV12-4, the J call TRBJ1-6, with D possibly TRBD1 on 6 matching bases. V dropped 6 bases and J dropped 7 bases, with 13 bases sitting between them. The CDR3 has 14 residues. CDR3 protein: CASSSGQFNSPLHF. CDR3 DNA (partial): TGTGCCAGCAGCTCAGGACAGTTCAATTCACCC.

Regarding this clone: The sequenced fragment ends 3 residues before the CDR3 boundary, so the rest is inferred from the germline J gene. The chain uses TRBV19 and TRBJ1-2; 8 bases fit TRBD1. Per the germline V gene, CDR1 is LNHDA and CDR2 is SQIVND (reference sequence). V lost 5 bases to trimming and J lost 4 bases; unmatched junction nucleotides: 6. The CDR3 has 14 residues. The CDR3 protein is CASSPSGQVYGYTF. The DNA read from the CDR3 is TGTGCCAGTAGTCCTTCGGGACAGGTCTATGGC.

Turning to this clone: The read halts 3 residues ahead of the CDR3 end, with the missing end drawn from the germline J gene. The V and J genes are TRBV4-1 and TRBJ2-5, with D tentatively TRBD2 (5 bases). CDR3 length: 13 residues. Trimming shortened V by 4 bases and J by 6 bases, and 12 bases separated the two germline ends. The germline CDR1 and CDR2 sequences are MGHRA and YSYEKL. The CDR3 protein is CASSPIEGQTQYF. Partial CDR3 DNA: TGCGCCAGCAGCCCCATTGAGGGCCAGACC.

To note about this clone: Read coverage stops 3 residues before the CDR3 terminus; the germline J gene supplies the remainder. The chain employs TRBV19 and TRBJ2-3; perhaps TRBD2 as D (5 bases). This CDR3 has 15 residues. The germline V gene has CDR1 LNHDA and CDR2 SQIVND (reference sequence). The V end was cut by 3 bases, the J end by 5 bases, with 15 bases between. Here the CDR3 reads CASSMNGEEGDTQYF. The part of the CDR3 DNA that was read is TGTGCCAGTAGTATGAACGGGGAAGAAGGAGATACG.

As for this clone: The read ends 3 residues before the CDR3 terminus; that terminus is restored from the germline J gene. The rearrangement uses TRBV19 and TRBJ1-4; 8 nucleotides agree with TRBD1. V trimming: 3 bases; J trimming: 4 bases; junction bases outside the gene matches: 4. The CDR3 length is 15 residues. Germline V lookup: CDR1 LNHDA, CDR2 SQIVND (reference sequence). The CDR3 spells CASSMTGADNEKLFF. The covered CDR3 bases are TGTGCCAGTAGTATGACAGGGGCGGATAATGAAAAA.

As regards this clone: The missing CDR3 end, 3 residues past where the read stops, is filled in from the germline J gene. The gene calls are TRBV6-2 or TRBV6-3 and TRBJ2-3; possibly TRBD1 or TRBD2 for D (5 bases each). V lost 0 bases and J 2 bases, leaving 12 bases between the germline ends. CDR3 length: 16 amino acids. The germline V gene has CDR1 MNHEY and CDR2 SVGEGT. The sequenced CDR3 bases are TGTGCCAGCAGTTACTCCGGTCGAGGGGCCACAGATACG. This sequence encodes CASSYSGRGATDT. From start to end, the CDR3 is CASSYSGRGATDTQYF.

Concerning this clone itself: The read halts 3 residues ahead of the CDR3 end, with the missing end drawn from the germline J gene. This rearrangement joins TRBV20-1 to TRBJ1-5; D unresolved. V lost 3 bases and J 5 bases, leaving 17 bases between the germline ends. Germline V gene data show CDR1 as DFQATT and CDR2 as SNEGSKA (reference sequence). The CDR3 has 15 residues. Here the CDR3 reads CSASYSGLLDQPQHF. CDR3 DNA, as far as it was read: TGCAGTGCTAGTTACTCTGGGCTCCTTGATCAGCCC.